The rows below give T cell receptor beta chains drawn from one sample of a study of post-analysis software for immune sequencing data. Via MiXCR, TCRdb re-called the PCR reads, giving one row per CDR3 protein. The sample records about 620,000 distinct CDR3 sequences, 44% being singletons. Sequencing used blood. These receptors were obtained from a girl under 18 with multiple sclerosis. Both conserved end residues are trimmed from each CDR3.

j_call v_call cdr3_aa
TRBJ1-2 TRBV29-1 SVGGAAGGGKRDGYT
TRBJ2-7 TRBV12-3/TRBV12-4 ASSLGGEWQY
TRBJ1-2 TRBV6-5 ASSLQGEDYGYT
TRBJ2-7 TRBV4-1 ASSQEERSEQY
TRBJ2-6 TRBV7-8 ASRRYRGFSGANVLT
TRBJ2-5 TRBV7-2 ASSFYKEETQY
TRBJ2-1 TRBV6-1 ASSEALHNEQF
TRBJ2-1 TRBV29-1 SVNDGGSSSYNEQF
TRBJ1-1 TRBV6-5 ASSYYGRADTEAF
TRBJ2-7 TRBV29-1 SVEDHLRAYEQY
TRBJ2-1 TRBV20-1 SAKYFSSYNEQF
TRBJ2-6 TRBV27 ASSLKPGPSLSGANVLT
TRBJ1-2 TRBV28 ASIRDNSNYGYT
TRBJ1-2 TRBV5-1 ASSLVEDRRHGYT
TRBJ2-3 TRBV5-1 ASSSGDSFTDTQY
TRBJ2-7 TRBV7-8 ASSFLLRGSGYEQY
TRBJ1-2 TRBV25-1 ASRRRGGFFYGYT
TRBJ2-4 TRBV10-1 ASSEWSLAKNIQY
TRBJ2-7 TRBV5-1 ASSFGWEQY
TRBJ1-2 TRBV7-9 ASSLRTSGFYGYT
- TRBV10-3 AISRGFSGGSYNEQY
TRBJ2-7 TRBV6-1 ASSEAQAQSYEQY
TRBJ1-5 TRBV12-3/TRBV12-4 ASSRDWSNQPQH
TRBJ2-3 TRBV7-8 ASSPPWDTQY
TRBJ2-3 TRBV6-5 ASSHSGTGETDTQY
TRBJ1-1 TRBV4-1 ASSHSRRGTEAF
TRBJ2-1 TRBV5-1 ASNDPRRPSRNEQF
TRBJ2-5 TRBV10-2 ASSESASTKETQY
TRBJ2-1 TRBV4-1 ASSQEKGNEQF
TRBJ2-1 TRBV29-1 SVRTGDIYNEQF
TRBJ1-1 TRBV5-1 ASSLDQDAEAF
TRBJ2-5 TRBV29-1 SVQGRLKETQY
TRBJ2-7 TRBV6-6 ASRFGRHEQY
TRBJ1-2 TRBV20-1 SILGYGYT
TRBJ2-7 TRBV12-3/TRBV12-4 ASSPLAPSYEQY
TRBJ1-6 TRBV6-5 ASSLGFPPSPPLH
TRBJ1-2 TRBV12-3/TRBV12-4 ASSSRTASYGYT
TRBJ1-5 TRBV12-3/TRBV12-4 ASSPTGGGNQPQH
TRBJ2-7 TRBV5-1 ASSPRPDRESYEQY
TRBJ2-3 TRBV12-3/TRBV12-4 ASSLGRLGMIADVQY
TRBJ2-7 TRBV29-1 SVDGTHEQY
TRBJ2-7 TRBV19 ASSIRAGGSYEQY
TRBJ2-5 TRBV6-5 ASSYSPSETQY
TRBJ2-1 TRBV6-1 ASKLQRGSYNEQF
TRBJ2-6 TRBV12-3/TRBV12-4 ASSPTGAGANVLT
TRBJ2-5 TRBV12-3/TRBV12-4 ASRMGTVEAQY
TRBJ2-1 TRBV29-1 SFRVEGANEQF
TRBJ2-7 TRBV6-1 ASSGTASEQY
- TRBV29-1 SVDGRTSGNEQY
TRBJ1-2 TRBV5-6 ASSYPGLSNYGCT
TRBJ2-5 TRBV12-3/TRBV12-4 ASSISGARRGTQY